This note documents a single T cell receptor beta chain sequence. Its specificity is unknown. One end of the junction fails to match germline, which may point to a read error. The sample comes from a study of radiotherapy plus CTLA-4 blockade in lung cancer. Looking at the study overall: Among all patients, 18% showed objective responses, while roughly 30% had disease control. General study points: TCR clones from tumors expanded in blood after radiotherapy plus ipilimumab. Early clone dynamics of blood T cells, plus interferon-beta, reportedly predicted response best.

Ipilimumab CTLA-4 blockade and focal radiation were given to patients with chemo-refractory metastatic non-small-cell lung cancer. The data were produced by immunoSEQ multiplex PCR, yet TCRdb's version contains in-frame clones alone and is incomplete. The sample records tens of thousands of clones, more than 60% being singletons. The CDR3 extends over 16 amino acids. Germline CDR1 reads SGHTS; CDR2 reads YDEGEE. Specimen: peripheral blood, collected from a patient treated with radiotherapy plus ipilimumab. The rearrangement joins TRBV5-8 to TRBJ1-4, with 10 positions matching TRBD1. The TCR comes from a human donor with non-small cell lung cancer who had stable disease on radiotherapy plus ipilimumab. Here the CDR3 DNA reads TGCGCCAGCAGCCAAAACACCGGGACAGGGGATGAAAAACTGTTTTTT. Amino acids: CASSQNTGTGDEKLFF.